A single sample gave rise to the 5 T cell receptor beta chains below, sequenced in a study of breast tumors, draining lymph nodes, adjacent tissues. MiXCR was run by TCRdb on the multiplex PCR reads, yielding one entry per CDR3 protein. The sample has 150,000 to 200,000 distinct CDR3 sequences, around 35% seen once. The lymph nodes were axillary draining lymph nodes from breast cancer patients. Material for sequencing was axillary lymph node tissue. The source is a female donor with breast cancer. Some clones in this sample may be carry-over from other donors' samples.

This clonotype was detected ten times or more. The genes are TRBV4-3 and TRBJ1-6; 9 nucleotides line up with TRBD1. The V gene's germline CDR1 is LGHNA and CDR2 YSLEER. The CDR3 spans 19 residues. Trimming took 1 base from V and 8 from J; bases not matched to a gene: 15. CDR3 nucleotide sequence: TGCGCCAGCAGCCAAGGCCATTCCCTCTGGGACAGGGCGGATTCACCCCTCCACTTT. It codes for CASSQGHSLWDRADSPLHF.

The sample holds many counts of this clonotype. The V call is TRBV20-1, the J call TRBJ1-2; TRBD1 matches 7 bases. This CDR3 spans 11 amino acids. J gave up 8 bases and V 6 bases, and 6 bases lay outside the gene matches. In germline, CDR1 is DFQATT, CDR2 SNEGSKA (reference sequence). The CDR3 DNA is TGCAGTGCAAAAGGGGGCGCGGGCTACACCTTC. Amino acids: CSAKGGAGYTF.

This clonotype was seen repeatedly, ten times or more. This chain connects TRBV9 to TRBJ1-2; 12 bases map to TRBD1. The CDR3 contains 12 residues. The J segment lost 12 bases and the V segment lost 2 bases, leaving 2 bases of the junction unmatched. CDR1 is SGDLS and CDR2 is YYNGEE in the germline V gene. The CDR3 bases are TGTGCCAGCAGCGTGGGGACAGGGGGCCACACCTTC. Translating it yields CASSVGTGGHTF.

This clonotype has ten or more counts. CDR3 coding DNA: TGTGCCAGCAGCTTAGGTGGCGTACAAGAGACCCAGTACTTC. Encoded protein: CASSLGGVQETQYF. This chain connects TRBV11-2 to TRBJ2-5; D unclear. Trimming pared 1 base from V and 2 bases from J, leaving 8 bases between. Germline V CDR1 and CDR2: SGHAT, FQNNGV. The CDR3 sequence is 14 residues long.

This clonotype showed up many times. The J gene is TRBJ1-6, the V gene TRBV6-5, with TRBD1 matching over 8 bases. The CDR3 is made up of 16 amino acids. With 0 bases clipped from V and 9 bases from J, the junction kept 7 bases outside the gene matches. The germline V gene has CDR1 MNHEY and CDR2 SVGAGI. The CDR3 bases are TGTGCCAGCAGTTACTCGTGGGCAGGGGGCACTTCACCCCTCCACTTT. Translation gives CASSYSWAGGTSPLHF.